This T cell receptor (beta chain) was profiled in a study of cytomegalovirus exposure and HLA in healthy donors. Across the whole study: Around 85 million unique TCR sequences came from HLA-typed donors in an early release.

In the PCR, 60 Vbeta and 13 Jbeta primers were used. Assay used: immunoSEQ multiplex PCR; TCRdb lists only in-frame clones, some missing. The profile shows 100,000 to 150,000 clones, around 80% of them singletons. The study's findings and limits: Both high specificity and high sensitivity reportedly marked the classifier's diagnosis of cytomegalovirus status.

Turning to this clone: Its antigen remains unknown.

CDR3 length: 14 residues. V was clipped by 5 bases and J by 1 base; unmatched bases: 3. Germline V gene sequence: CDR1 MDHEN, CDR2 SYDVKM. V is TRBV28 and J is TRBJ1-1; 8 bases map to TRBD1. The source material was PBMCs. The TCR sequence derives from a female donor in good health and CMV-seronegative. The CDR3 DNA reads as TGTGCCAGCAGTACCGGGACAGGGAACACTGAAGCTTTCTTT. As protein: CASSTGTGNTEAFF.